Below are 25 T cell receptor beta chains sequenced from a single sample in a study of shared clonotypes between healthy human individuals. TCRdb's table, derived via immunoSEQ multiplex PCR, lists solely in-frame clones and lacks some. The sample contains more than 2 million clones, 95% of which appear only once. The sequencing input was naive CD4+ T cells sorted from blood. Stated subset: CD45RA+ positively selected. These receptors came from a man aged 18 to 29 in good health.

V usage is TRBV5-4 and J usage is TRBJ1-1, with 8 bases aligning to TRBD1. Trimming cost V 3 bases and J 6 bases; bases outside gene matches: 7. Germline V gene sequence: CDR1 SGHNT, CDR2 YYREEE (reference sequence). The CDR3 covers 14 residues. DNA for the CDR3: TGTGCCAGCAGCTCGGGACAGGTAAACCCTGAAGCTTTCTTT. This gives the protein CASSSGQVNPEAFF.

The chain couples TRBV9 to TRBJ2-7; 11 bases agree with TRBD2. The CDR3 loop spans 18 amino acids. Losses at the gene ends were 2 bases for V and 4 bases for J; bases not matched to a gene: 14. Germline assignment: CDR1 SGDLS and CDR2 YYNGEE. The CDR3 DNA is TGTGCCAGCAGCGTCGCACCTACCGGGACTAGCGGAGAATACGAGCAGTACTTC. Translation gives CASSVAPTGTSGEYEQYF.

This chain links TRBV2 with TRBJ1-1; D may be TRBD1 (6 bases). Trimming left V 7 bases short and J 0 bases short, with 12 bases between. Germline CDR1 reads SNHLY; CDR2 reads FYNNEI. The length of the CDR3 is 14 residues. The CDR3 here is CASTPGHLNTEAFF. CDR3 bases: TGTGCCAGCACACCGGGACACTTGAACACTGAAGCTTTCTTT.

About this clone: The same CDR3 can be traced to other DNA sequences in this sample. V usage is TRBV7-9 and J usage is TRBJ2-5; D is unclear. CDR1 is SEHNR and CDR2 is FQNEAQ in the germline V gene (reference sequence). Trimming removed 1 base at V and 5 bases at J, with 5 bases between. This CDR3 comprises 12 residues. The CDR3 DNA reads TGTGCCAGCAGCTTAGTTTGGGAGACCCAGTACTTC. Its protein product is CASSLVWETQYF.

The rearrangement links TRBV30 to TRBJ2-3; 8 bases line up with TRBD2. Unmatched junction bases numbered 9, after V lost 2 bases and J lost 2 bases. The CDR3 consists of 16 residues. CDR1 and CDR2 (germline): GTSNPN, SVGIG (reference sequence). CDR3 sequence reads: CAWSLGGGPATDTQYF. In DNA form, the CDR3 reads TGTGCCTGGAGTCTCGGGGGGGGCCCGGCCACAGATACGCAGTATTTT.

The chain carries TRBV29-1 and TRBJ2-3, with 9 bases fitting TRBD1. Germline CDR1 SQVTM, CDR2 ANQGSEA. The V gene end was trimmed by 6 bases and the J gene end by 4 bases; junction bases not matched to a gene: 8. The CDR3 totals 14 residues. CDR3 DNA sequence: TGCAGCGTACCTGGGACAGGGTGGGCAGATACGCAGTATTTT. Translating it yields CSVPGTGWADTQYF.

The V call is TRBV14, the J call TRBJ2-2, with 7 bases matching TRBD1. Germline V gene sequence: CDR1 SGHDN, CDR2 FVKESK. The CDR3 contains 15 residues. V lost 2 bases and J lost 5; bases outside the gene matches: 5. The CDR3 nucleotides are TGTGCCAGCAGCCAATCTGGACAGGTTACCGGGGAGCTGTTTTTT. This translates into CASSQSGQVTGELFF.

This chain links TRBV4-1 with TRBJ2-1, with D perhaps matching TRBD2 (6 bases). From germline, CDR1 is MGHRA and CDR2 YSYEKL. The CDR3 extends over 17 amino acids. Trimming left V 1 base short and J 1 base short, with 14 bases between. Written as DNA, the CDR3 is TGCGCCAGCAGCCAAGGGGGAGCGGGTAAGTCCTACAATGAGCAGTTCTTC. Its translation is CASSQGGAGKSYNEQFF.

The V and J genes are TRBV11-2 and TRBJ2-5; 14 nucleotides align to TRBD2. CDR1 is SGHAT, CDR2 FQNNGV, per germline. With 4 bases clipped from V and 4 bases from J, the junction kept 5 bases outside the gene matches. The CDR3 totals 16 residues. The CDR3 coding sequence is TGTGCCAGCAGCTCCGGGACTAGCGGGAGAGTAGAGACCCAGTACTTC. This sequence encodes CASSSGTSGRVETQYF.

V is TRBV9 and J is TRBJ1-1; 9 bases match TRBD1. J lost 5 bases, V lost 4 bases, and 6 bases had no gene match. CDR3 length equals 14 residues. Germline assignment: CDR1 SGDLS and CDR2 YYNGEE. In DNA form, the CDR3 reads TGTGCCAGCAGCAAGTGGACAGGGGAGACTGAAGCTTTCTTT. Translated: CASSKWTGETEAFF.

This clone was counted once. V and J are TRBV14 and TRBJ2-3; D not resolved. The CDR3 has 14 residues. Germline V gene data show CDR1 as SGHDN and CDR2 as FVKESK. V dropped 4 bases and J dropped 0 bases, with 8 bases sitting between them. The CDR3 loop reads CASSRLRSTDTQYF. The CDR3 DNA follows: TGTGCCAGCAGCCGCCTTAGAAGCACAGATACGCAGTATTTT.

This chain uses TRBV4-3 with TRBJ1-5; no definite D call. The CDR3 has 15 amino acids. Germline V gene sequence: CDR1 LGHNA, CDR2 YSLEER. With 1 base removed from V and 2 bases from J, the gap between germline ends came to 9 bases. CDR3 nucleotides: TGCGCCAGCAGCCAAGTTGCGTCAGGCAATCAGCCCCAGCATTTT. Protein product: CASSQVASGNQPQHF.

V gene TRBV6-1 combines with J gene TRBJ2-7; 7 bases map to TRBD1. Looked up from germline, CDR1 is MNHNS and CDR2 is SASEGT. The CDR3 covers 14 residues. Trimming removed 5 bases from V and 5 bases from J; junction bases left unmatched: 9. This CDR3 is CASSLDRVGNEQYF. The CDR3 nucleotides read TGTGCCAGCAGTCTTGACAGGGTCGGCAACGAGCAGTACTTC.

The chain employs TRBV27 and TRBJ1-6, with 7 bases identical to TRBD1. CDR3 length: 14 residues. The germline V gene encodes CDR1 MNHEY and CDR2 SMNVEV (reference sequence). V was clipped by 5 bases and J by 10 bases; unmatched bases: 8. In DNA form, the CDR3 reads TGTGCCAGCAGTCTAGGGACAGCCGGGTCACCCCTCCACTTT. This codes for CASSLGTAGSPLHF.

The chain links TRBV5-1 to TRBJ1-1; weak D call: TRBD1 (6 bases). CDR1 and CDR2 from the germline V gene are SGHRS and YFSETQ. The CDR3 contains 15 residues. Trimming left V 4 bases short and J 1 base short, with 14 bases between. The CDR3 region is CASSPRGHSNTEAFF. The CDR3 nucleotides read TGCGCCAGCAGCCCGAGGGGACATTCGAACACTGAAGCTTTCTTT.

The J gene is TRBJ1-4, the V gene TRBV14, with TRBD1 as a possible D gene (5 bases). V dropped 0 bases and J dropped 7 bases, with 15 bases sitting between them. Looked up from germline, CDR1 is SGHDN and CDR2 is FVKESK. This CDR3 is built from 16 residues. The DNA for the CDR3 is TGTGCCAGCAGCCAAGATGAACGGGGCTCAGCTGAAAAACTGTTTTTT. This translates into CASSQDERGSAEKLFF.

The CDR3 DNA follows: TGTGCCAGCACCATTACCGGGACAGGGGGTGGCTACACCTTC. Its protein product is CASTITGTGGGYTF. The V and J genes are TRBV28 and TRBJ1-2; 11 nucleotides match TRBD1. CDR1 and CDR2 (germline): MDHEN, SYDVKM. This CDR3 is 14 amino acids long. The trim removed 7 bases at V and 7 bases at J, leaving 8 bases unmatched.

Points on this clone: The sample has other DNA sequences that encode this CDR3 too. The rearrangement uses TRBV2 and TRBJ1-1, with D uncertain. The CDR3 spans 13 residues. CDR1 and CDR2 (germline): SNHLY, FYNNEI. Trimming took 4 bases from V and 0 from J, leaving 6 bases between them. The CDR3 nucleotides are TGTGCCAGCAGTGTTGACATGAACACTGAAGCTTTCTTT. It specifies CASSVDMNTEAFF.

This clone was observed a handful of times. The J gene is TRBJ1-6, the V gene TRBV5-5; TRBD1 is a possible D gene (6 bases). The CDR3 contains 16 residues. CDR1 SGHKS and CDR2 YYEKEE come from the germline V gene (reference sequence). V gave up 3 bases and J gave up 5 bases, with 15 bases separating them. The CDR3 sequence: CASSWGAGADNSPLHF. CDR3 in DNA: TGTGCCAGCAGCTGGGGAGCAGGGGCCGATAATTCACCCCTCCACTTT. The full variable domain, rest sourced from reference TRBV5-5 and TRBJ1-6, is DAGVTQSPTHLIKTRGQQVTLRCSPISGHKSVSWYQQVLGQGPQFIFQYYEKEERGRGNFPDRFSARQFPNYSSELNVNALLLGDSALYLCASSWGAGADNSPLHFGNGTRLTVT.

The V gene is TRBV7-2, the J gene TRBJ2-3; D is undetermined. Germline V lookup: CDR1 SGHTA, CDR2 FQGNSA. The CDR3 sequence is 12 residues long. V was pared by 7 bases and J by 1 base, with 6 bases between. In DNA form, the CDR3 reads TGTGCCAGCACCGTAGGCACAGATACGCAGTATTTT. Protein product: CASTVGTDTQYF. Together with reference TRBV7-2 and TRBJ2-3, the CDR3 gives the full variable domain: GAGVSQSPSNKVTEKGKDVELRCDPISGHTALYWYRQSLGQGLEFLIYFQGNSAPDKSGLPSDRFSAERTGGSVSTLTIQRTQQEDSAVYLCASTVGTDTQYFGPGTRLTVL.

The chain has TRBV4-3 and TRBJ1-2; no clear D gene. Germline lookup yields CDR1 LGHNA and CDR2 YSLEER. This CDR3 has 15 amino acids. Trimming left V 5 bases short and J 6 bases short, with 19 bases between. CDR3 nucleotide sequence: TGCGCCAGCAGCTCCTACACCGGGAGTTCCGATGGCTACACCTTC. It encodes CASSSYTGSSDGYTF.

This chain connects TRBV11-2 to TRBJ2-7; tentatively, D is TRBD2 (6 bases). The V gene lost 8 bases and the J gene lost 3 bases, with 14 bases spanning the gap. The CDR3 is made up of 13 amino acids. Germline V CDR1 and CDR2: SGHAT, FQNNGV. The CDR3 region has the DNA TGTGCCAGCTGTAGCGGCGTGTGCTACGAGCAGTACTTC. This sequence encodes CASCSGVCYEQYF.

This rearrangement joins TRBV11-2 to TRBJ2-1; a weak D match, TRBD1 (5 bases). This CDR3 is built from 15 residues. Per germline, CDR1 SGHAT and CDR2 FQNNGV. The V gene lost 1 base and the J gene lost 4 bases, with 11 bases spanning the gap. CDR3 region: CASSLGMTAYNEQFF. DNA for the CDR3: TGTGCCAGCAGCTTAGGGATGACAGCTTACAATGAGCAGTTCTTC.

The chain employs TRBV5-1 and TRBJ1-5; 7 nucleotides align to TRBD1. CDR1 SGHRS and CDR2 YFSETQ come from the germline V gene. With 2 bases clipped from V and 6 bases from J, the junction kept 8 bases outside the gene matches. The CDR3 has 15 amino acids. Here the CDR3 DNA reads TGCGCCAGCAGCTTCTCGGGAAGGGACAGTCAGCCCCAGCATTTT. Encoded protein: CASSFSGRDSQPQHF.

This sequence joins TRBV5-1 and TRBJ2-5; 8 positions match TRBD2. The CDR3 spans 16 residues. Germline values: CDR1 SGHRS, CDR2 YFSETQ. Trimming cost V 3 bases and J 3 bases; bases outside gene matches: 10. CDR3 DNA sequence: TGCGCCAGCAGCTCACGGACTAGCCGCGGTAAAGAGACCCAGTACTTC. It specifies CASSSRTSRGKETQYF.